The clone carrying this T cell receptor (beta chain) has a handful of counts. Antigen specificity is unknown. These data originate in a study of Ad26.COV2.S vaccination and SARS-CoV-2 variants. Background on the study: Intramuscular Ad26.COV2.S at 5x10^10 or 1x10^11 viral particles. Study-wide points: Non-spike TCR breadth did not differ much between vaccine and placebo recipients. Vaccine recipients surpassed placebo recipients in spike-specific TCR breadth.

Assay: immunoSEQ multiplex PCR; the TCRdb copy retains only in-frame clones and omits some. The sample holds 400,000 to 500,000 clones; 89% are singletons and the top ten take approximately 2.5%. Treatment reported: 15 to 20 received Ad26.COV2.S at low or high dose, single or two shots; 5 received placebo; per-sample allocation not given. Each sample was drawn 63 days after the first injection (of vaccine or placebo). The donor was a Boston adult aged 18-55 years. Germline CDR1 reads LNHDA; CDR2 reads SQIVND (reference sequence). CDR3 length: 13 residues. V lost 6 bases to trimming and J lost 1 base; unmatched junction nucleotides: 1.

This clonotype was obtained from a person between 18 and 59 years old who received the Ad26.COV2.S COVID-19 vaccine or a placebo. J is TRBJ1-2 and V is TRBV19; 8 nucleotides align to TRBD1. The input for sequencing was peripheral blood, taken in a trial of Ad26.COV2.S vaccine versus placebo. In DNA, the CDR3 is TGTGCCAGTAGCACAGGGGGTAACTATGGCTACACCTTC. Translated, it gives CASSTGGNYGYTF.